This TCR beta chain was profiled in a study of T cells after somatic rescue of genetic block. The table lists this clone with a count of one. V shed 5 bases, J shed 4 bases, and the junction held 6 bases outside the gene matches. This CDR3 has 14 amino acids. Per germline, CDR1 SGHNT and CDR2 YYREEE (reference sequence). Here immunoSEQ multiplex PCR was the method, and the copy in TCRdb shows in-frame clones only, minus some. The repertoire consists of approximately 7,600 clones, with around 80% occurring once and the leading ten covering around a quarter. The chain is built from TRBV5-4 and TRBJ2-7; 10 bases agree with TRBD2. The source material was peripheral blood mononuclear cells (PBMCs). The sequence was obtained from a boy aged 5-17 years. In DNA form, the CDR3 reads TGTGCCAGCAGTCTAGCGGGGGCCCCTTACGAGCAGTACTTC. Translated, it gives CASSLAGAPYEQYF.